The TCR beta chain described here comes from a study of shared clonotypes between healthy human individuals (dated by TCRdb to 2020 to 2022). Notes on the research overall: The cohort comprised a couple of women and three men aged 18 to 49 years. For each donor, three plates each were used for CD4 naive and CD4 memory, two plates were used for CD8 naive, and one plate was used for CD8 memory. To estimate repertoire size and how much clonotypes are shared between individuals, the study performed deep sequencing of blood TCR repertoires from a few healthy adults. Libraries were prepared and TCR repertoires were sequenced by different laboratories using diverse techniques, in order to increase sequencing depth and limit assay-specific biases. Between about 0.94 and 10 billion PBMCs per donor were obtained by leukapheresis. The paper's findings and limits, for the study overall: Higher generation probabilities were observed for clonotypes shared by all four sorted-subset donors than for non-shared clonotypes. Sampling was restricted to blood, and TCR repertoires in tissue are likely to differ from TCR repertoires in blood. Pairwise subsampling indicated that sequencing depth was expected to affect the degree of clonotype sharing among donors. Larger estimated clonotype richness was generally found for naive subsets than for memory subsets. When a handful of donors were compared, the shared fraction of clonotypes was 5% to 6.5% for naive CD4, over 3% for naive CD8, roughly 2.5% for memory CD4, and roughly 0.43% for memory CD8. The small number of donors limited the genetic and exposure-history diversity represented. Incomplete sequencing was indicated by rarefaction of sorted-subset datasets, despite the large sequencing depth.

Healthy HIV-negative adults with no recently reported acute infections or vaccinations were included as donors. Every donor was a Caucasian adult residing in Nashville, Tennessee, USA. CD4+ T cells were enriched by magnetic negative selection; naive cells were then positively selected on CD45RA, and the negative fraction formed the memory subset. After blood collection by leukapheresis, PBMCs were isolated using Ficoll-Histopaque density gradient centrifugation and then cryopreserved in the vapor phase of liquid nitrogen. Analytical flow cytometry was used to check the purity and quantity of every magnetically sorted T cell population. From each sorted fraction, genomic DNA was isolated and quantified by UV absorbance on a Nanodrop 2000c. From the cysteine through the phenylalanine, the CDR3 covers 13 amino acids. The entry retains the CDR3 DNA only, 39 bases that are in frame from base 1. The V end loses 8 bases and the J end loses 6 bases, and a stretch of 14 bases separates them. CDR1 and CDR2, per the germline V gene, are MNHNS and SASEGT.

This clone was seen a few times. Its target antigen remains unknown. No base qualities exist here, and no much larger clone lies one base off it. Using the deep immunoSEQ assay, TCR CDR3 regions were amplified from genomic DNA by multiplex PCR. Extracted genomic DNA from each cell subset was distributed evenly across all wells of several immunoSEQ 96-well plates, and each plate was treated as a replicate. For sorted subsets, around 200 ng genomic DNA, equal to 30,000 to 35,000 T cell genomes, was loaded into each replicate PCR. Purified libraries were quantified with a Qubit 3.0 fluorometer, sized on a Bioanalyzer 2100, and re-quantified with the KAPA Library Quantification kit. Every immunoSEQ 96-well plate was sequenced on a dedicated single-read 150-cycle Illumina NextSeq 550 flow cell. The study's processing was this. Because the immunoSEQ output held only junctional sequences and lacked quality scores, the filtering could not match the filtering applied to full-length reads. Sequences were annotated with PyIR, a Python wrapper for IgBLAST v1.9, and V/J genes and CDR3 were assigned using IMGT germline references. Reads were removed for weak V/J assignments (E-value above 1e-6), missing CDR3, stop codons, out-of-frame junctions, or ambiguous translated residues. V3J clonotypes were defined as sequences sharing an identical inferred V gene, J gene, and CDR3 amino acid sequence. Percentage overlap between repertoires was computed as shared unique clonotypes divided by the size of the smaller repertoire. Richness of each repertoire was evaluated using RTK rarefaction, the Chao1 estimator, and Recon v2.1 estimates of unobserved clonotypes. Generation probabilities were computed with OLGA for all TCRbeta clonotypes obtained by the gDNA method from four donors. TCRdb provides this immuneACCESS table in a form limited to in-frame rearrangements. Some clones are lacking; in checked studies, under half of them reflect an unresolved V gene, and why the rest are absent is not known. From that table come the V and J calls and clone size; the DNA was used to work out D and trimming. The sample records 2 million to 2.5 million clones, approximately 93% of which are singletons. The top ten clonotypes cover 0.35% to 0.5% of the sample.

The rearrangement combines TRBV6-1 with TRBJ1-5; tentative D gene TRBD1, with 6 bases matching. The sequencing input was naive CD4+ T cells from PBMCs. The intended sense of this specimen's cell subset or site label: CD45RA+ positively selected. The clonotype was recovered from a man younger than 35 in good health. Some clones in this sample may be carry-over from other donors' samples. The DNA sequence is as follows: TGTGCCAGCGACGGGCGGGGGCCTCAGCCCCAGCATTTT. Translation gives CASDGRGPQPQHF.